The sequence of this T cell receptor (beta chain) was determined in a study of T cell responses to AZD1222 COVID-19 vaccine. Germline CDR1 MNHEY, CDR2 SVGEGT. V was shortened by 4 bases and J by 4 bases, with 17 bases between the two germline ends. This CDR3 has 16 residues. This table comes from immunoSEQ multiplex PCR, and its TCRdb copy is limited to in-frame clones, with some not included. Here the sample spans approximately 130,000 clones, 80% to 95% being singletons. Study findings and constraints: Vaccine-associated CD4 TCRs ranged over spike, dominating at 160-218 and 743-854. Nearly half of unique spike-specific TCRs reportedly avoided B.1.351 and B.1.1.7 mutated regions.

This clone was detected only once. Its antigen is not known. The starting material was peripheral blood, obtained 28 days after the second AZD1222 dose. The chain couples TRBV6-2 or TRBV6-3 to TRBJ2-1; tentative D call: TRBD2 (6 bases). This sequence was found in an adult who received the AZD1222 COVID-19 vaccine. The CDR3 here is CASSSHAAGSYNEQFF. The CDR3, as DNA: TGTGCCAGCAGTTCCCATGCCGCGGGGTCATACAATGAGCAGTTCTTC.